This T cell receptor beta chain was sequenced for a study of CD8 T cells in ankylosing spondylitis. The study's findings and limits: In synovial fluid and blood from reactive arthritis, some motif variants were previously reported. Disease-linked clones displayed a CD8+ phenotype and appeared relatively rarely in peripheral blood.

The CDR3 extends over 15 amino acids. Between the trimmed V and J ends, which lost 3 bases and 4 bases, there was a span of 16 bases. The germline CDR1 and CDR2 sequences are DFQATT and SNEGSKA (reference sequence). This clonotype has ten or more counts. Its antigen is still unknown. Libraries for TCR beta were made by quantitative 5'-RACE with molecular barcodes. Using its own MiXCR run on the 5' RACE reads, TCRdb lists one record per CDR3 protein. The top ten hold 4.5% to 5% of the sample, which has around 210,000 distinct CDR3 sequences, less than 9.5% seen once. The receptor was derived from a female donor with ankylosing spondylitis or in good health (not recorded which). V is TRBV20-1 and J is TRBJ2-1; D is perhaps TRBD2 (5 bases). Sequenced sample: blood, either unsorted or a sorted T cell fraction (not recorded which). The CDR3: CSARVMGRPYNEQFF. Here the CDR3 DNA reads TGCAGTGCTAGGGTTATGGGGAGACCGTACAATGAGCAGTTCTTC.